The clone carrying this T cell receptor beta chain was detected once. The antigen is unknown. The sample is drawn from a study of cytotoxic CD8 clonotypes in ibrutinib-treated CLL. The trim removed 1 base at V and 9 bases at J, leaving 11 bases unmatched. The CDR3 loop spans 15 amino acids. Per the germline V gene, CDR1 is MGHRA and CDR2 is YSYEKL. Findings of the study overall: Relative to age-matched healthy donors, clonality at baseline was higher, and it tracked circulating CD8+ T-cell counts. An increase in clonality occurred at ibrutinib response, followed by a return toward baseline at progression.

Depths of 1 in 200,000 to 1 in 1 million T cells were the sequencing target. The protocol was immunoSEQ multiplex PCR, while the TCRdb copy is restricted to in-frame clones and leaves out a portion. The sample yields under 150,000 clones, about 85% seen once. The chain couples TRBV4-1 to TRBJ2-5; 7 positions match TRBD2. Sequencing was performed on PBMCs, taken after 24 months of ibrutinib treatment. The sequence derives from a human donor with chronic lymphocytic leukemia. CDR3 sequence (DNA): TGCGCCAGCAGCCAAGTAGGGGACTCTGGGGGGGCCCAGTACTTC. It specifies CASSQVGDSGGAQYF.